This T cell receptor beta chain is from a study of regulatory T cells in long-lasting Graves disease. Sequencing libraries for TCR beta were prepared with iRepertoire HTBI primers and Arm-PCR of CDR3 regions. MiXCR, applied by TCRdb to the multiplex PCR reads, yields one record per CDR3 protein. The data show a few hundred thousand distinct CDR3 sequences, about 20% seen once. Time point denoted: persistent/refractory GD, antithyroid drugs over 5 years with positive TRAb. Preparation of the TCR library used RNA extracted from PBMCs. Per the germline V gene, CDR1 is SEHNR and CDR2 is FQNEAQ (reference sequence). This CDR3 comprises 15 residues. V lost 1 base to trimming and J lost 1 base, with 10 bases between them. This clonotype was seen at least ten times. The antigen is undetermined. The study's findings and limits: With persistent disease, TRBV28, TRBJ1-2 and TRBJ2-5 were the favored segments.

The specimen comprised peripheral blood mononuclear cells (PBMCs), sampled when the disease was refractory, from a patient treated with antithyroid drugs. The receptor comes from a female donor with Graves disease. J is TRBJ2-5 and V is TRBV7-9; the D gene is possibly TRBD1 (5 bases). Here the CDR3 DNA reads TGTGCCAGCAGCTTAGAGGGGTCAGGCCAAGAGACCCAGTACTTC. It yields the protein CASSLEGSGQETQYF.